The clone carrying this T cell receptor (beta chain) was counted only a few times. Its antigen is unknown. This record comes from a study of post-analysis software for immune sequencing data. At the level of the study: Recorded subtypes: relapsing-remitting, secondary progressive, progressive-relapsing; some patients unannotated. Study conclusions and caveats: Patients used about five TRBV segments, including TRBV5-6, TRBV5-1 and TRBV20-1, more often than controls. Normalized Chao1 diversity was significantly lower in multiple sclerosis patients than in controls.

Tagging with unique molecular identifiers was a feature of the TCR beta cDNA libraries. MiXCR, applied by TCRdb to the PCR reads, yields one record per CDR3 protein. This table holds around 400,000 distinct CDR3 sequences, about a third found once. Germline V CDR1 and CDR2: SNHLY, FYNNEI. Trimming cost V 5 bases and J 4 bases, with 17 bases left between them. This CDR3 contains 15 residues. Sequenced sample: blood. The receptor comes from a girl aged 5 to 17 with multiple sclerosis. V is TRBV2 and J is TRBJ2-5; TRBD1 might be the D (6 bases). CDR3: CASSLNRDGRETQYF. For the CDR3, the DNA is TGTGCCAGCAGTCTAAACAGGGATGGGCGAGAGACCCAGTACTTC.